This T cell receptor (beta chain) came from a study of control samples from healthy donors and cancer patients. TCRdb keeps only in-frame clones here, not all; method: immunoSEQ multiplex PCR. The sample has 150,000 to 180,000 clones; about 94% are singletons. This clone occurred once. Trimming removed 7 bases from V and 6 bases from J, with 18 bases in between. The CDR3 length is 14 residues. Germline CDR1 reads LNHDA; CDR2 reads SQIVND (reference sequence). The rearrangement uses TRBV19 and TRBJ1-2; possible D gene TRBD1, 6 bases. The clonotype comes from a man between 40 and 49 years old in good health. The sample consisted of blood. CDR3 DNA sequence: TGTGCCAGTACCTCCTTAGACAGGAGCGATGGCTACACCTTC. Its translation is CASTSLDRSDGYTF.